The following is a T cell receptor (beta chain) sequence with its context. This specimen belongs to a study of shared clonotypes between healthy human individuals. This table comes from immunoSEQ multiplex PCR, and its TCRdb copy is limited to in-frame clones, with some not included. The table lists around 510,000 clones, about 96% of them singletons, with under 0.065% in the top ten. The sequenced sample was naive CD4+ T cells sorted from blood. The subset was: CD45RA+ positively selected. This TCR was sampled from a woman under 40 in good health.

The CDR3 sequence: CASSPGGSQETQYF. In nucleotides, the CDR3 is TGCGCCAGCAGCCCGGGTGGCAGTCAAGAGACCCAGTACTTC. The chain employs TRBV5-1 and TRBJ2-5; D unresolved. Per germline, CDR1 SGHRS and CDR2 YFSETQ. This CDR3 is built from 14 residues. With 4 bases removed from V and 2 bases from J, the gap between germline ends came to 12 bases. Looking up the rest from reference TRBV5-1 and TRBJ2-5 gives the full variable domain: KAGVTQTPRYLIKTRGQQVTLSCSPISGHRSVSWYQQTPGQGLQFLFEYFSETQRNKGNFPGRFSGRQFSNSRSEMNVSTLELGDSALYLCASSPGGSQETQYFGPGTRLLVL.